This T cell receptor beta chain came from a study of CD8 T cells in ankylosing spondylitis. The germline V and J ends were trimmed by 4 bases and 4 bases, with 7 bases remaining between them. Germline CDR1 reads MNHNY; CDR2 reads SVGAGI (reference sequence). The CDR3 covers 12 residues. TCRdb reprocessed the 5' RACE reads with MiXCR, giving one entry per CDR3 protein. The repertoire includes roughly 450,000 distinct CDR3 sequences, about 25% of them detected once, and 0.89% sits in the top ten. Study-wide results and limits: Apparently characteristic of ankylosing spondylitis blood was a TCR beta motif (about eight highly homologous variants).

Notes on this clonotype: Its matching antigen is unknown.

The specimen was blood, either unsorted or a sorted T cell fraction (not recorded which). The TCR was taken from a male donor with ankylosing spondylitis. V gene TRBV6-6 combines with J gene TRBJ1-2, with D hard to call. The CDR3 loop reads CASSSSTYGYTF. In nucleotides, the CDR3 is TGTGCCAGCAGTTCGTCCACCTATGGCTACACCTTC.